This T cell receptor beta chain is drawn from a study of cytomegalovirus exposure and HLA in healthy donors. Germline CDR1 SGHRS, CDR2 YFSETQ. This CDR3 region has 17 residues. Trimming removed 0 bases at V and 3 bases at J, with 19 bases between. Findings and caveats of the study: V- and J-gene trimming of TCR beta was linked (in a later analysis) to a missense DCLRE1C variant. The authors listed over 150 TCR beta chains as cytomegalovirus-associated.

As regards this clone: Its target is unknown.

The PCR employed 60 Vbeta primers together with 13 Jbeta primers. Here immunoSEQ multiplex PCR was the method, and the copy in TCRdb shows in-frame clones only, minus some. The sample lists 150,000 to 200,000 clones; 70% to 80% were seen once. The material sequenced was PBMCs. The receptor's source is a woman aged 30 to 39 in good health and CMV-seropositive. The genes are TRBV5-1 and TRBJ2-7, with D possibly matching TRBD2 (6 bases). CDR3 nucleotide sequence: TGCGCCAGCAGCTTGGACCCGGGAGCCTCCGGTAACTACGAGCAGTACTTC. It encodes CASSLDPGASGNYEQYF.